This entry features one T cell receptor beta chain sequence. Its antigen is unidentified. Other nucleotide sequences in the sample specify the same CDR3. There are 17 residues in the CDR3. CDR1 SGDLS and CDR2 YYNGEE come from the germline V gene. V lost 0 bases to trimming and J lost 1 base, with 14 bases between them. 13 Jbeta primers and 60 Vbeta primers were used for the PCR. Method: immunoSEQ multiplex PCR; TCRdb's copy keeps in-frame clones and lacks some. The data show some 110,000 clones, with roughly 78% seen just once and more than 1.5% held by the top ten. This entry is derived from a study of cytomegalovirus exposure and HLA in healthy donors. The overall study: There were approximately 400 genotyped donors. Of these, 75% to 90% fell in the genetic ancestry cluster associated with self-reported Caucasian donors. Study-wide findings and caveats: Prediction of most subjects' HLA-A and HLA-B alleles by TCR beta sequences was reportedly accurate. Researchers reported from a later analysis that most CMV-associated TCR beta chains appeared HLA-restricted.

The donors gave bone marrow, and they were healthy. This chain joins TRBV9 and TRBJ2-1; a weak D match, TRBD2 (5 bases). Sequencing was done on a sample of PBMCs. This TCR was sampled from a woman in her thirties or forties in good health and CMV-seronegative. In DNA, the CDR3 is TGTGCCAGCAGCGTAGATCAGTCGAGGGCTTCCTACAATGAGCAGTTCTTC. Encoded protein: CASSVDQSRASYNEQFF. Using reference TRBV9 and TRBJ2-1 for the parts outside the CDR3, the full variable domain is DSGVTQTPKHLITATGQRVTLRCSPRSGDLSVYWYQQSLDQGLQFLIQYYNGEERAKGNILERFSAQQFPDLHSELNLSSLELGDSALYFCASSVDQSRASYNEQFFGPGTRLTVL.